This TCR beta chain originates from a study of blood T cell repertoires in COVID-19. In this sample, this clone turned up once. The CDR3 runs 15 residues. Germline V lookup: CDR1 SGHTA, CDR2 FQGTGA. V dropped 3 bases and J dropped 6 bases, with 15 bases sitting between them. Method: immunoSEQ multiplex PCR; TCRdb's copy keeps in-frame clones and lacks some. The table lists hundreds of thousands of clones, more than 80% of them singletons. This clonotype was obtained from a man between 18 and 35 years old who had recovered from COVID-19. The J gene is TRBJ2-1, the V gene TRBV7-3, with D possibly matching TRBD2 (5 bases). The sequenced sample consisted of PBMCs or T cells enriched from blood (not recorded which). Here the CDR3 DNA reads TGTGCCAGCAGCTTCCCCACCGGGATGGGCAATGAGCAGTTCTTC. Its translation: CASSFPTGMGNEQFF.